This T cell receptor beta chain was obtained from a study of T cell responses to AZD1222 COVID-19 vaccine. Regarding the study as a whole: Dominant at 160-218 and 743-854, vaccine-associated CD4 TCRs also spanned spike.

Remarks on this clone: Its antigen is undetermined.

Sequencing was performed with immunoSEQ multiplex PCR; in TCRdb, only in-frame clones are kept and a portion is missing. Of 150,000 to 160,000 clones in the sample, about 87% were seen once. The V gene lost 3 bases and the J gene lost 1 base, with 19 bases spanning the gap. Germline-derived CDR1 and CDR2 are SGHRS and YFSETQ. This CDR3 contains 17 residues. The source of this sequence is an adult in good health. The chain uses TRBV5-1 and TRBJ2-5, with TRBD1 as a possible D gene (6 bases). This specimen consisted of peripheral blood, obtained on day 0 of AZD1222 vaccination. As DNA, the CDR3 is TGCGCCAGCAGCTCGGGAACCTTTGGACAGTTCCAAGAGACCCAGTACTTC. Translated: CASSSGTFGQFQETQYF.